What follows are 4 T cell receptor beta chains derived from one specimen sequenced in a study of PD-1 blockade in classical Hodgkin lymphoma. After autologous stem cell transplantation all patients relapsed, and prior brentuximab vedotin exposure differed between cohorts. The data were produced by immunoSEQ multiplex PCR, yet TCRdb's version contains in-frame clones alone and is incomplete. The top ten clones hold around 38% of a sample with about 6,500 clones, around 77% of them seen once. The material was peripheral blood mononuclear cells (PBMCs), obtained at baseline. The origin of the receptors is a human donor with classical Hodgkin lymphoma.

This clone turned up a few times. The chain carries TRBV6-1 and TRBJ1-1; no definite D call. V dropped 10 bases and J dropped 1 base, with 13 bases sitting between them. Germline lookup yields CDR1 MNHNS and CDR2 SASEGT. The CDR3 length is 13 residues. CDR3 amino acids: CATQKNWNTEAFF. The CDR3 DNA follows: TGTGCCACCCAAAAGAATTGGAACACTGAAGCTTTCTTT.

DNA of the CDR3: TGTGCCAGCAGCTTAGACAGGGGCTGGAACTACGAGCAGTACTTC. This sequence encodes CASSLDRGWNYEQYF. The chain is built from TRBV7-2 and TRBJ2-7, with 7 bases lining up with TRBD1. Trimming cost V 1 base and J 3 bases; bases outside gene matches: 6. The CDR3 runs to 15 residues. Looked up from germline, CDR1 is SGHTA and CDR2 is FQGNSA.

This chain uses TRBV7-8 with TRBJ2-7; D is ambiguous. CDR1 and CDR2 from the germline V gene are SGHVS and FQNEAQ. V lost 1 base, J lost 6 bases, and 10 bases lay in between. The CDR3 covers 13 residues. The CDR3 sequence is CASSLVSGFEQYF. Here the CDR3 DNA reads TGTGCCAGCAGCTTAGTGTCAGGATTCGAGCAGTACTTC.

This chain joins TRBV14 and TRBJ2-5, with 8 positions matching TRBD2. This CDR3 comprises 14 residues. V was pared by 5 bases and J by 5 bases, with 7 bases of the junction left unmatched. Germline lookup yields CDR1 SGHDN and CDR2 FVKESK. DNA of the CDR3: TGTGCCAGCAGCTACAGCGGGAGACCGGAGACCCAGTACTTC. This encodes CASSYSGRPETQYF.